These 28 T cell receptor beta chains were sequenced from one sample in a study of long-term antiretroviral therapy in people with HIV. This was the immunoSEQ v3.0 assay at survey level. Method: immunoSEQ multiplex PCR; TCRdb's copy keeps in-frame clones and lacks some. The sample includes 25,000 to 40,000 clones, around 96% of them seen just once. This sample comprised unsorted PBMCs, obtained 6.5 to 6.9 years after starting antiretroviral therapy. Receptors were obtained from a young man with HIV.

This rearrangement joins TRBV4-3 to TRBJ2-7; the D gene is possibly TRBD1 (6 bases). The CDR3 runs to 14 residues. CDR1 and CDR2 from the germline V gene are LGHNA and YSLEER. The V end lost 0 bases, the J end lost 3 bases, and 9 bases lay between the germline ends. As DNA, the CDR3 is TGCGCCAGCAGCCAAGACCGGGACATCTACGAGCAGTACTTC. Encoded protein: CASSQDRDIYEQYF.

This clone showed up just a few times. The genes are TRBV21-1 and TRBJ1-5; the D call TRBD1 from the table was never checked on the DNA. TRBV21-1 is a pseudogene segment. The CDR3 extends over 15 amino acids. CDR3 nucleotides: TGTGCCAGCAGCCCCGGGACAGTAAGCGGTCAGCCCCAGCATTTT. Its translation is CASSPGTVSGQPQHF.

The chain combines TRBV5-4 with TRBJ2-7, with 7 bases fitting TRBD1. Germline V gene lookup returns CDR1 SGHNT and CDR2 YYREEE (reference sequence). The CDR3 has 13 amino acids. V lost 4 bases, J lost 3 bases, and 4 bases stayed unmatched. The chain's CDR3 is CASSPRTGYEQYF. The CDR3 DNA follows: TGTGCCAGCAGCCCCCGGACAGGCTACGAGCAGTACTTC. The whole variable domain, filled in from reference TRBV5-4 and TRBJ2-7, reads ETGVTQSPTHLIKTRGQQVTLRCSSQSGHNTVSWYQQALGQGPQFIFQYYREEENGRGNFPPRFSGLQFPNYSSELNVNALELDDSALYLCASSPRTGYEQYFGPGTRLTVT.

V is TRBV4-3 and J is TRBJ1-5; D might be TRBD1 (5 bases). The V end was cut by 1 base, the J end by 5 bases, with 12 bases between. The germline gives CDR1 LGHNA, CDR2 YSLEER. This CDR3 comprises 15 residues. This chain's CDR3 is CASSQGAGRDQPQHF. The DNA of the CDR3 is TGCGCCAGCAGCCAAGGCGCAGGGCGCGATCAGCCCCAGCATTTT.

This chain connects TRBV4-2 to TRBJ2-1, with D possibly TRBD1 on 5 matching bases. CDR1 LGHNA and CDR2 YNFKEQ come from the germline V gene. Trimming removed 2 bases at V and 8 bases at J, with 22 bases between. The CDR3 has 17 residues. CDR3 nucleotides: TGTGCCAGCAGCCAAAGTTTCGCGTCAGGGATCTCACATGAGCAGTTCTTC. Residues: CASSQSFASGISHEQFF.

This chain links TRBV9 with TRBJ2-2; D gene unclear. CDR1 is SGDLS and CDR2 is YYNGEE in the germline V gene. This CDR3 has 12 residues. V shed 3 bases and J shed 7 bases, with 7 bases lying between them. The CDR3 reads CASSAGGGELFF. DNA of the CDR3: TGTGCCAGCAGCGCCGGTGGCGGGGAGCTGTTTTTT.

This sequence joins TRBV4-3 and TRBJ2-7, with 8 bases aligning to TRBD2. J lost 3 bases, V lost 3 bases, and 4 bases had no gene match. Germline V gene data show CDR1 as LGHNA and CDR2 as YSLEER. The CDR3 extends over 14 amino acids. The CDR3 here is CASSQGLAGYEQYF. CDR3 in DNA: TGCGCCAGCAGCCAGGGGCTAGCGGGCTACGAGCAGTACTTC.

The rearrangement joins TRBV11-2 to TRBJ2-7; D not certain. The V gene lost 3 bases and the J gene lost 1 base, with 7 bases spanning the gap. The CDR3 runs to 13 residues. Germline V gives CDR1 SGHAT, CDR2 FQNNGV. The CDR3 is CASSLTPSYEQYF. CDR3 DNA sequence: TGTGCCAGCAGCTTGACACCTTCCTACGAGCAGTACTTC.

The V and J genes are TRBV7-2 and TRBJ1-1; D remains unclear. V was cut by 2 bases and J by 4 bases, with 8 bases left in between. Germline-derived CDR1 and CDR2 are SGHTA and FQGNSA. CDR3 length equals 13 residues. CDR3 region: CASSLRDGTEAFF. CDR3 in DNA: TGTGCCAGCAGCTTAAGGGATGGCACTGAAGCTTTCTTT.

The CDR3 reads CASSVGWGGNEKLFF. The DNA of the CDR3 is TGTGCCAGCAGCGTAGGGTGGGGGGGTAATGAAAAACTGTTTTTT. The chain carries TRBV9 and TRBJ1-4; maybe TRBD1 (5 bases). This CDR3 is 15 amino acids long. Germline V lookup: CDR1 SGDLS, CDR2 YYNGEE. The V end was cut by 0 bases, the J end by 4 bases, with 10 bases between.

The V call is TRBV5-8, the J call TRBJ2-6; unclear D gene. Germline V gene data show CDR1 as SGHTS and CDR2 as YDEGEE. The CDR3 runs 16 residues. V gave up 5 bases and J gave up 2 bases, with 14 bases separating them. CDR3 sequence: CASSLRWTAGANVLTF. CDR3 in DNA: TGTGCCAGCAGTTTAAGGTGGACGGCTGGGGCCAACGTCCTGACTTTC.

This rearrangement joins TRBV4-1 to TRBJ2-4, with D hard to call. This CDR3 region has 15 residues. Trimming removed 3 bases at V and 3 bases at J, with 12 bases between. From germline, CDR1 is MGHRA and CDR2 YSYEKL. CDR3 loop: CASSHKGLVKNIQYF. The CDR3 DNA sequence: TGCGCCAGCAGCCACAAGGGATTGGTCAAAAACATTCAGTACTTC.

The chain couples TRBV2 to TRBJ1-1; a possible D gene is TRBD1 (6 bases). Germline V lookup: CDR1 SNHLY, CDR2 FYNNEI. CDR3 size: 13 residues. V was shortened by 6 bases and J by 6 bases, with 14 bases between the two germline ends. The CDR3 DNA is TGTGCCAGCAGAAAAAACAGGGCCCCTGAAGCTTTCTTT. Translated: CASRKNRAPEAFF.

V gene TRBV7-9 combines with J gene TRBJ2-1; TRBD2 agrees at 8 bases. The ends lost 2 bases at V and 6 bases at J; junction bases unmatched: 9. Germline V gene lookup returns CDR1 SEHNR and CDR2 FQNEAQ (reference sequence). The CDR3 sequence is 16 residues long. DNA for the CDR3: TGTGCCAGCAGCTTACCGAAGCGGGAGCGGTTCAATGAGCAGTTCTTC. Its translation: CASSLPKRERFNEQFF.

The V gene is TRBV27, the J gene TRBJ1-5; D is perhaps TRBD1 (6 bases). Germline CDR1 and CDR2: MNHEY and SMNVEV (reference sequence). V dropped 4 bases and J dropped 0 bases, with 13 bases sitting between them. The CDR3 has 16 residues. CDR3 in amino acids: CASSSQGMSSNQPQHF. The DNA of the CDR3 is TGTGCCAGCAGTTCCCAGGGGATGAGTAGCAATCAGCCCCAGCATTTT.

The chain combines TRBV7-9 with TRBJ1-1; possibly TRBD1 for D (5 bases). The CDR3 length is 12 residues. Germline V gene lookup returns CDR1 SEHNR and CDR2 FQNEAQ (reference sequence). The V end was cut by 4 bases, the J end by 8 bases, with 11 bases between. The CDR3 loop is CASSSPGPEAFF. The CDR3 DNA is TGTGCCAGCAGCTCCCCGGGGCCGGAAGCTTTCTTT.

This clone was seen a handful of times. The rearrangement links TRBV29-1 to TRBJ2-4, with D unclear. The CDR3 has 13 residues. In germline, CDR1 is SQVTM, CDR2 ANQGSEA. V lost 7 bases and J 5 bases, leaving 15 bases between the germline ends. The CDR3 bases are TGCAGCGGGTGGTTGCTTGGGGAAAACATTCAGTACTTC. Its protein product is CSGWLLGENIQYF.

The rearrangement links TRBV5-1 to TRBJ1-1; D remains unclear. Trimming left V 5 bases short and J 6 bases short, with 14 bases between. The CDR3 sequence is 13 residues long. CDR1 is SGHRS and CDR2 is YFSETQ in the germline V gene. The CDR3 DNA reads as TGCGCCAGCAGGTTCAATGGCCAGGCTGAAGCTTTCTTT. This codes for CASRFNGQAEAFF.

The CDR3: CASQTTGTGGSYEQYF. The CDR3 region has the DNA TGTGCCAGCCAAACAACCGGGACAGGGGGTTCCTACGAGCAGTACTTC. The chain has TRBV19 and TRBJ2-7; TRBD1 agrees at 11 bases. Losses at the gene ends were 9 bases for V and 1 base for J; bases not matched to a gene: 11. CDR1 and CDR2 from the germline V gene are LNHDA and SQIVND (reference sequence). The CDR3 sequence is 16 residues long.

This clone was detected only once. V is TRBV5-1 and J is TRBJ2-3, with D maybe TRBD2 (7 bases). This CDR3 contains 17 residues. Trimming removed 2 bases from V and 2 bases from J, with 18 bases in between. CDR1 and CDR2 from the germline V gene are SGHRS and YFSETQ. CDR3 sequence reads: CASSFLSAGAPTDTQYF. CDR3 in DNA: TGCGCCAGCAGCTTCCTGTCGGCGGGGGCCCCCACAGATACGCAGTATTTT.

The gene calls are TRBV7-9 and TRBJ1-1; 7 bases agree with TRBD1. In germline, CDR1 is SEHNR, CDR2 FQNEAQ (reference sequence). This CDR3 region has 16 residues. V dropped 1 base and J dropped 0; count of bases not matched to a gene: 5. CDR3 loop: CASSLGGQTMNTEAFF. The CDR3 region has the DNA TGTGCCAGCAGCTTAGGGGGACAGACAATGAACACTGAAGCTTTCTTT.

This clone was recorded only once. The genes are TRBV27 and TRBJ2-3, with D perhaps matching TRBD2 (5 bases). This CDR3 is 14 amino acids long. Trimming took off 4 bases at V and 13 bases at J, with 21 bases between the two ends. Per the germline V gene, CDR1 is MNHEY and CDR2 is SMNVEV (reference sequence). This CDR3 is CASSSGRGRSQEYF. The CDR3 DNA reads TGTGCCAGCAGTTCGGGGAGAGGGCGAAGTCAGGAGTATTTT.

CDR3 sequence (DNA): TGTGCCAGCAAGGCCTTCTCCTACGAGCAGTACTTC. This encodes CASKAFSYEQYF. The chain links TRBV2 to TRBJ2-7; D gene uncertain. Per germline, CDR1 SNHLY and CDR2 FYNNEI. The V end was cut by 7 bases, the J end by 0 bases, with 7 bases between. The CDR3 spans 12 residues.

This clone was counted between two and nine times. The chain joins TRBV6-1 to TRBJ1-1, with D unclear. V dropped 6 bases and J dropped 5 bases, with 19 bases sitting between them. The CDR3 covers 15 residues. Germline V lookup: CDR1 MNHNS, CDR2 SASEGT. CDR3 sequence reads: CASRAPYSSGTEAFF. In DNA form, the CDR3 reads TGTGCCAGCAGAGCGCCCTACAGCTCTGGTACTGAAGCTTTCTTT.

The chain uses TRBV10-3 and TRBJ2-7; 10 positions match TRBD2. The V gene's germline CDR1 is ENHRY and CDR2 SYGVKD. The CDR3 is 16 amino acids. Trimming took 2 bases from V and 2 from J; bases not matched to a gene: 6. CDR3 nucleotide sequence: TGTGCCATCAGTGAGGCAGCGGGGGGGGCGACCTACGAGCAGTACTTC. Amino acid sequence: CAISEAAGGATYEQYF.

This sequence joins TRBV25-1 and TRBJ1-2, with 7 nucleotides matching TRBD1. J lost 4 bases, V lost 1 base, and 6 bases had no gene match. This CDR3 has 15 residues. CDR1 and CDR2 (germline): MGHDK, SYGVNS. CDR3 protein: CASSESEDRIYGYTF. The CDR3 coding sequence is TGTGCCAGCAGTGAATCCGAGGACAGGATCTATGGCTACACCTTC.

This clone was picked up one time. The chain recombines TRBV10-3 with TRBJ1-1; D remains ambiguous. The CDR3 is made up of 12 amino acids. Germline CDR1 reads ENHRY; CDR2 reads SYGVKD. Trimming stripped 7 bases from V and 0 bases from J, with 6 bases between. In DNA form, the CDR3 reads TGTGCCATCACAAGGCTGAACACTGAAGCTTTCTTT. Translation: CAITRLNTEAFF.

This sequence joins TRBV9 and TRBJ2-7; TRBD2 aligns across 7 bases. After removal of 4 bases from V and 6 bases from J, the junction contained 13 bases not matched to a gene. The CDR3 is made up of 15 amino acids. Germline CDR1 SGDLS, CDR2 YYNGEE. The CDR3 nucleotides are TGTGCCAGCAGCCTCCAGGGAGGGCAGCTCGGCGAGCAGTACTTC. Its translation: CASSLQGGQLGEQYF.